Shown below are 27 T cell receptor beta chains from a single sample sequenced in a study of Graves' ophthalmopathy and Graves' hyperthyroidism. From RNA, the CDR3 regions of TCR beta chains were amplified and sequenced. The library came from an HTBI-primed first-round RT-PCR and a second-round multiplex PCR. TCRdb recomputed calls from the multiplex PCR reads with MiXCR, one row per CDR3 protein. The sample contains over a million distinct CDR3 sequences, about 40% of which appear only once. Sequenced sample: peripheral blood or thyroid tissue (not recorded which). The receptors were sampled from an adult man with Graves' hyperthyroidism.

CDR3 sequence: CASRNRGETQYF. The CDR3 DNA sequence: TGTGCCAGCAGAAACAGGGGAGAGACCCAGTACTTC. The chain employs TRBV12-3 or TRBV12-4 and TRBJ2-5, with 7 bases matching TRBD1. V gave up 6 bases and J gave up 4 bases; unmatched junction bases: 2. CDR3 length: 12 residues.

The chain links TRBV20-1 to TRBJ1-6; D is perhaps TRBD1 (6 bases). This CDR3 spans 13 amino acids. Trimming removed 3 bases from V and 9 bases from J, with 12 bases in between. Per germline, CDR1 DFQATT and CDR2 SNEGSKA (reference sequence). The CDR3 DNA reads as TGCAGTGCTAGCCAACAGGACAGTTCACCCCTCCACTTT. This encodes CSASQQDSSPLHF.

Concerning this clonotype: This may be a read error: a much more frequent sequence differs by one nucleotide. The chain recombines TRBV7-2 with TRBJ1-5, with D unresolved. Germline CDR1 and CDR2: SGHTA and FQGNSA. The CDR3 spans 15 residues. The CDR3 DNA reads TGTGCCAGCAGCACCGGGCCATATAGCAAACAGCCCCAGCATTTT. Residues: CASSTGPYSKQPQHF.

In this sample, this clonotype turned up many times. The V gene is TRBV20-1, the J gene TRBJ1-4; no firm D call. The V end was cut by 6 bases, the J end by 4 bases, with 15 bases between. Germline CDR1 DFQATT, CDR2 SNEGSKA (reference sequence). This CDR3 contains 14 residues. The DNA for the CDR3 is TGCAGTGCGCCTAGCACTTTCCTTAATGAAAAACTGTTTTTT. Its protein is CSAPSTFLNEKLFF.

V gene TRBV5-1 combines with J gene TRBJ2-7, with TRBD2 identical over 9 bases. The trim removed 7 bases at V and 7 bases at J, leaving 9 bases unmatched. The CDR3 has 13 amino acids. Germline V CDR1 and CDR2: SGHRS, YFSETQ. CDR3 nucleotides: TGCGCCAGCGGGAAGGCGGGGGGGGAAGAGCAGTACTTC. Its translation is CASGKAGGEEQYF.

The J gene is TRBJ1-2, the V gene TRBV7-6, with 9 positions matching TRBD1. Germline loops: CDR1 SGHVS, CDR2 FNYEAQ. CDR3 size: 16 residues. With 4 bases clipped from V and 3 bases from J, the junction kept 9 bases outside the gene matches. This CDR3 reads CASSSPTDRGDYGYTF. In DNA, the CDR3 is TGTGCCAGCAGCTCCCCAACGGACAGGGGAGACTATGGCTACACCTTC.

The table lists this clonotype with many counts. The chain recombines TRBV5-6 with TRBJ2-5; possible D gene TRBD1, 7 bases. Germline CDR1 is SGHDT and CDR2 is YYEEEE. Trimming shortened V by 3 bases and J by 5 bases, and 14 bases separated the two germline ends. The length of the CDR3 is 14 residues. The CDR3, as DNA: TGTGCCAGCAGCTACGCGGGACAGTCGGAGACCCAGTACTTC. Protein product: CASSYAGQSETQYF.

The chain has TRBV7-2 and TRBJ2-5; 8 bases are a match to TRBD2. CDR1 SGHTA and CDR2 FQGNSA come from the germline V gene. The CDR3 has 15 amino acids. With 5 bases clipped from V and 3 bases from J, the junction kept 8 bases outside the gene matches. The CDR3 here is CASSPIVGGEETQYF. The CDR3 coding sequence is TGTGCCAGCAGCCCGATCGTCGGGGGGGAAGAGACCCAGTACTTC.

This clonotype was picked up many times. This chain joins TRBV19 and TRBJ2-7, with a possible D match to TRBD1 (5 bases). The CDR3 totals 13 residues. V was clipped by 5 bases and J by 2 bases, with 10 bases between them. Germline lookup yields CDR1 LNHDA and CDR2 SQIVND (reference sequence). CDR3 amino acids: CASSHVRAYEQYF. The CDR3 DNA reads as TGTGCCAGTAGTCACGTCAGGGCCTACGAGCAGTACTTC.

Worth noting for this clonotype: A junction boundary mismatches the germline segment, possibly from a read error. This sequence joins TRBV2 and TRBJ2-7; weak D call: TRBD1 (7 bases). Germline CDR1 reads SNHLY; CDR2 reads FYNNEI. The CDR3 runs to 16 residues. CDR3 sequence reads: CTSRVRGQDYSYEQYF. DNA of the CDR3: TGTACCAGCAGAGTCCGTGGACAGGACTACTCCTACGAGCAGTACTTC.

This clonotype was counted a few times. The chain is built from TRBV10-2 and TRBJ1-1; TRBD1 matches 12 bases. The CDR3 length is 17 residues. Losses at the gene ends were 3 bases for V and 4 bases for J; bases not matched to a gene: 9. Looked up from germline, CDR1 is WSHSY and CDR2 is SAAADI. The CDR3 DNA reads TGCGCCAGCAGTGATCGGGACAGGGGGCATAAGGTCACTGAAGCTTTCTTT. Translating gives CASSDRDRGHKVTEAFF.

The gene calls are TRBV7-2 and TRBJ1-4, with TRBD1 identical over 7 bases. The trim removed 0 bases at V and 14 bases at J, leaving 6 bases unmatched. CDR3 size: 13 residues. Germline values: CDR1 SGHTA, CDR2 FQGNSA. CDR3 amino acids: CASSLAAGTALFF. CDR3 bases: TGTGCCAGCAGCTTAGCGGCAGGGACAGCCCTGTTTTTT.

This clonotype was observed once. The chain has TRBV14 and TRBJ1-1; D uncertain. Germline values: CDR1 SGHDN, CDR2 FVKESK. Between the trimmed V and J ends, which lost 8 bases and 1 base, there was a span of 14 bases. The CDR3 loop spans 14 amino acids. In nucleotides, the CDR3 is TGTGCCAGCGGCAGACAACAACCGAACACTGAAGCTTTCTTT. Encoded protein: CASGRQQPNTEAFF.

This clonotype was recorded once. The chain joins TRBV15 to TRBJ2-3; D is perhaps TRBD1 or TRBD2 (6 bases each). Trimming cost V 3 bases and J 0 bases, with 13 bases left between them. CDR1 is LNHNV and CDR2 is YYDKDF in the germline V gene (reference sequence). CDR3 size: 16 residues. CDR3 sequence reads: CATSREGGGSTDTQYF. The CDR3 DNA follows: TGTGCCACCAGCAGGGAAGGAGGGGGAAGCACAGATACGCAGTATTTT.

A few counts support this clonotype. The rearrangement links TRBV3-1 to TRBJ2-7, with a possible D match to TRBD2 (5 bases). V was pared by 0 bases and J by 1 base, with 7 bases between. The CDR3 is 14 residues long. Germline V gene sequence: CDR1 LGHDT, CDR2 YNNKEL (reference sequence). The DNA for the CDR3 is TGTGCCAGCAGCCAAGATACTAGTTCCTACGAGCAGTACTTC. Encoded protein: CASSQDTSSYEQYF.

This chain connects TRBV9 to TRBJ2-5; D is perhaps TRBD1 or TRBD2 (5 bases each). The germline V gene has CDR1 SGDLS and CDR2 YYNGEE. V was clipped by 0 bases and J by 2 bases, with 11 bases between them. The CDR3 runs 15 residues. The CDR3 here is CASSVAVGDQETQYF. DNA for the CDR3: TGTGCCAGCAGCGTAGCTGTGGGGGATCAAGAGACCCAGTACTTC.

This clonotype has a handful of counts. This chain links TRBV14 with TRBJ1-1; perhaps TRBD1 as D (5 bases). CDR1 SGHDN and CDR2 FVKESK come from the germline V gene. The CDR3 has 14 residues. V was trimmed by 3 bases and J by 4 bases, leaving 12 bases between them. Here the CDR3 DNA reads TGTGCCAGCAGCCATCTGGGGGGGATCACTGAAGCTTTCTTT. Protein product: CASSHLGGITEAFF.

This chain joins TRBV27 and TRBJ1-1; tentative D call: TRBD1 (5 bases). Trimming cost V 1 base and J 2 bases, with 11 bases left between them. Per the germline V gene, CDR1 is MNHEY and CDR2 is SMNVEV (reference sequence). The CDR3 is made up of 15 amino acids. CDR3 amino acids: CASSLFHGQNTEAFF. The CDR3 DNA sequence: TGTGCCAGCAGTTTATTTCACGGACAAAACACTGAAGCTTTCTTT.

The CDR3 loop is CAISDTGTGYHEQYF. DNA of the CDR3: TGTGCCATCAGTGATACCGGGACAGGGTACCACGAGCAGTACTTC. The chain has TRBV10-3 and TRBJ2-7; 9 bases map to TRBD1. CDR3 length: 15 residues. Germline CDR1 and CDR2: ENHRY and SYGVKD. The V and J ends lost 3 bases and 5 bases, in that order; junction bases with no gene match: 8.

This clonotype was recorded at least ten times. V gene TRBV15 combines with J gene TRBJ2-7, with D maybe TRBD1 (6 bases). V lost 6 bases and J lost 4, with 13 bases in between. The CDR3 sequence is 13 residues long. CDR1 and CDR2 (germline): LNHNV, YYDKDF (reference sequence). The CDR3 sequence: CATSAGVAYEQYF. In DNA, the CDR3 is TGTGCCACCAGTGCAGGGGTGGCGTACGAGCAGTACTTC.

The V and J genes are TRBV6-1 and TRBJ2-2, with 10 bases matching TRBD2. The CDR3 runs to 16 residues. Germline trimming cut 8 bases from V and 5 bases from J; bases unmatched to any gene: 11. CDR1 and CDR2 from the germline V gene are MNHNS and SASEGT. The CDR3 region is CASGLAGVPGTGELFF. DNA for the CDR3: TGTGCCAGCGGCCTAGCGGGAGTCCCGGGGACCGGGGAGCTGTTTTTT.

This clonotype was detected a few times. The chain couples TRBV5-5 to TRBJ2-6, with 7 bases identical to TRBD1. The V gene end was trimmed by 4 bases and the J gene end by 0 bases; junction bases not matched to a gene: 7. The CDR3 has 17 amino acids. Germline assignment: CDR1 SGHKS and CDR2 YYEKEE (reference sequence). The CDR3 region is CASSPRDSPSGANVLTF. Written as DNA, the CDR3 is TGTGCCAGCAGCCCCCGGGACAGCCCCTCTGGGGCCAACGTCCTGACTTTC.

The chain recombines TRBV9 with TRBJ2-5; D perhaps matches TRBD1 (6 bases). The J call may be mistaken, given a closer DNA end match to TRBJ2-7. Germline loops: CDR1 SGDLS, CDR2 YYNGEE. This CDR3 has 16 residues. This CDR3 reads CASSVSWDTRSYEQYF. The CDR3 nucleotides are TGTGCCAGCAGCGTGAGTTGGGACACTCGCTCCTACGAGCAGTACTTC.

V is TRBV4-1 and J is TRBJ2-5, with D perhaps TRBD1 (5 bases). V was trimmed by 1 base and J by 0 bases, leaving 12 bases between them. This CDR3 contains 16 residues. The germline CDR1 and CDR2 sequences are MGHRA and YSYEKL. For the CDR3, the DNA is TGCGCCAGCAGCCAAGGCGACAGCCCCTACCAAGAGACCCAGTACTTC. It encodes CASSQGDSPYQETQYF.

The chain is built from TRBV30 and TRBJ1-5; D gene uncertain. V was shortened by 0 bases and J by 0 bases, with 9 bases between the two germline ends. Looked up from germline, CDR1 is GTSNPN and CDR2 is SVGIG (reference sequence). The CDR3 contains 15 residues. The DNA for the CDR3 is TGTGCCTGGAGTGTATCCTCGAATAGCAATCAGCCCCAGCATTTT. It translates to CAWSVSSNSNQPQHF.

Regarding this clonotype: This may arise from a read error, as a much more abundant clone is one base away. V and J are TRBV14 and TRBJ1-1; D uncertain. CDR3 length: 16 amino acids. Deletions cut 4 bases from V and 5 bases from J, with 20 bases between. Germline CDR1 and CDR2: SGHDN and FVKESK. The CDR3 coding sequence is TGTGCCAGCAGCCGATTGGGGATCCTAAGTAGAACTGAAGCTTTCTTT. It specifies CASSRLGILSRTEAFF.

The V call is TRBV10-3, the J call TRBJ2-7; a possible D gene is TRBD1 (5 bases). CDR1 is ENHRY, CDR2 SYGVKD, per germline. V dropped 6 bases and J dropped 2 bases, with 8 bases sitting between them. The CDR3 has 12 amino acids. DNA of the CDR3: TGTGCCATCAGGTCGACAGCCTACGAGCAGTACTTC. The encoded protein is CAIRSTAYEQYF.